This T cell receptor beta chain was found in a study of CD8 T cells in Susac syndrome. A word on this clonotype: Its specificity is not known.

The study, taken as a whole, reports: The TCR sequencing and HLA analysis in the study involved a relatively small number of individuals, as the study acknowledged.

With random hexamers, 0.5 to 1 ug RNA was reverse transcribed. The method of amplification for TCR beta CDR3 was immunoSEQ multiplex PCR, covering 54 Vbeta and 13 Jbeta. TCRdb processed the immunoSEQ multiplex PCR reads anew with MiXCR; each CDR3 protein has one entry. The sample includes a few hundred thousand distinct CDR3 sequences, just over 90% of them seen just once. V lost 0 bases and J lost 3, with 3 bases in between. Germline V gene sequence: CDR1 LGHNA, CDR2 YNFKEQ. The CDR3 totals 12 residues. The sequencing input was CD4+ T cells from PBMCs. This receptor was taken from a human donor with multiple sclerosis. The chain uses TRBV4-2 and TRBJ2-7; D is unresolved. Here the CDR3 DNA reads TGTGCCAGCAGCCAAGAGCGCTACGAGCAGTACTTC. Translating it yields CASSQERYEQYF.